This paragraph reports one T cell receptor beta chain. This record belongs to a study of metastatic and nonmetastatic thyroid tumors. Study information: Malignant and benign thyroid patients had repertoires compared in peripheral blood and tumor or nodule tissue.

How the authors handled the data: CDR3 differences across clinicopathological groups were used to build a distant-metastasis classifier for papillary thyroid cancer. TCRdb reanalyzed the PCR reads via MiXCR. It is TCRdb's table, rather than the study itself, that gives the V and J calls and clone size. The sample consists of about 15,000 clones, 30% to 35% of them appearing once. Thyroid surgery was performed in patients who had received no treatment beforehand. This sequence originates from a female donor with papillary thyroid cancer or a benign thyroid nodule (not recorded which). Some clones in this sample may be carry-over from other donors' samples. The sequencing input was blood.

This CDR3 is CSASDSSPRTEAFF. Here the CDR3 DNA reads TGCAGTGCTAGCGACAGCTCCCCGAGGACTGAAGCTTTCTTT. The chain joins TRBV20-1 to TRBJ1-1, with TRBD1 as a possible D gene (5 bases). V gave up 3 bases and J gave up 5 bases, with 16 bases separating them. There are 14 residues in the CDR3. Germline CDR1 reads DFQATT; CDR2 reads SNEGSKA (reference sequence).